The T cell receptor beta chain described here comes from a study of T cell responses to AZD1222 COVID-19 vaccine. Notes on the study in general: The span of vaccine-associated CD4 TCRs extended across spike, with dominance at 160-218 and 743-854. Donors skewed white British and female; clonal diversity was possibly underestimated.

Germline V lookup: CDR1 DFQATT, CDR2 SNEGSKA (reference sequence). Trimming took 3 bases from V and 4 from J; bases not matched to a gene: 10. CDR3 length: 15 amino acids. Sequencing used immunoSEQ multiplex PCR; TCRdb keeps in-frame clones, though not all of them. The sample yields about 97,000 clones, about 88% seen once. In regard to this clone: Its antigen is as yet unknown.

This rearrangement joins TRBV20-1 to TRBJ2-3, with 7 bases identical to TRBD2. This clonotype was sampled from an adult in good health. This material consisted of peripheral blood, taken on day 0 of AZD1222 vaccination. The CDR3 here is CSASFVGGPSDTQYF. The CDR3 coding sequence is TGCAGTGCTAGTTTTGTGGGAGGGCCCTCAGATACGCAGTATTTT.